This T cell receptor (beta chain) was sequenced during a study of CD8 T cells in ankylosing spondylitis. Study-level results: Disease-associated clones were reportedly significantly overrepresented in matched ankylosing spondylitis synovial fluid. A motif in TCR beta, a set of roughly eight highly homologous variants, appeared characteristic of ankylosing spondylitis blood. Disease-linked clones, CD8+, were relatively rare in peripheral blood.

The CDR3 is 15 amino acids. Germline V gives CDR1 DFQATT, CDR2 SNEGSKA (reference sequence). V dropped 6 bases and J dropped 1 base, with 13 bases sitting between them. For this clonotype: Its antigen is still unknown.

Generation of TCR beta libraries employed quantitative 5'-RACE incorporating molecular barcodes. A single record per CDR3 protein comes from TCRdb applying MiXCR to the 5' RACE reads. The sample records over 700,000 distinct CDR3 sequences, roughly 20% being singletons. Sequencing input: blood, either unsorted or a sorted T cell fraction (not recorded which). This chain uses TRBV20-1 with TRBJ2-6; D is possibly TRBD1 (6 bases). The TCR was taken from a male donor with ankylosing spondylitis. Written as DNA, the CDR3 is TGCAGTGCCCCCAACAGGGTATCTGGGGCCAACGTCCTGACTTTC. This translates into CSAPNRVSGANVLTF.